These T cell receptor beta chains were read from a single sample in a study of shared clonotypes between healthy human individuals. TCRdb keeps only in-frame clones here, not all; method: immunoSEQ multiplex PCR. There are a few million clones in the sample; 93% occur only once, and about 1.6% lies in the top ten. Specimen: naive CD8+ T cells from PBMCs. Source of these receptors: a man aged 18 to 35 in good health. Some clones in this sample may be carry-over from other donors' samples. Each CDR3 is given with its conserved first and last residue. Fields, in order: V gene, clone size, CDR3 length, D gene, J gene, CDR3 DNA, CDR3 protein. D genes are given only for firm matches. For some rows the clone size is stated as once, few or many, or as a class when expanded; others skip it.

>TRBV7-9|NA|17|NA|TRBJ2-7
TGTGCCAGCAGCTTGGAGGTGAGCGTCCAAGGTCTCGACGAGCAGTACTTC
CASSLEVSVQGLDEQYF
>TRBV27|NA|19|TRBD1|TRBJ1-5
TGTGCCAGCAGTCCCACGAGGGACAGGGAGGCCGATAGCAATCAGCCCCAGCATTTT
CASSPTRDREADSNQPQHF
>TRBV27|NA|15|NA|TRBJ1-3
TGTGCCAGCAGTTTATCGAGGGTCTCTGGAAACACCATATATTTT
CASSLSRVSGNTIYF
>TRBV9|NA|15|NA|TRBJ2-7
TGTGCCAGCAGCGTTTGGGGGCCCCCAACTTACGAGCAGTACTTC
CASSVWGPPTYEQYF
>TRBV27|NA|17|NA|TRBJ2-1
TGTGCCAGCAGCTCCCTCTCAGTCTCTAAATTCCCCAGTGAGCAGTTCTTC
CASSSLSVSKFPSEQFF
>TRBV28|NA|16|TRBD2|TRBJ2-3
TGTGCCAGCAGTTTAGGGCTAGCGGGAGTCTCAGATACGCAGTATTTT
CASSLGLAGVSDTQYF
>TRBV19|few|17|NA|TRBJ1-5
TGTGCCAGCAACAACCACTCTTGGGGGCGTTTCAATCAGCCCCAGCATTTT
CASNNHSWGRFNQPQHF
>TRBV4-3|NA|15|NA|TRBJ2-1
TGCGCCAGCAGCCAAGTCGAGGGACGGAACAATGAGCAGTTCTTC
CASSQVEGRNNEQFF
>TRBV6-1|NA|11|NA|TRBJ1-1
TGTGCCAGCAGTTACGGGACAGAAGCTTTCTTT
CASSYGTEAFF
>TRBV7-2|NA|16|TRBD2|TRBJ2-1
TGTGCCAGCAGCTTAGATCTAGCGGCCCTCGGCAATGAGCAGTTCTTC
CASSLDLAALGNEQFF
>TRBV4-1|NA|16|NA|TRBJ2-1
TGCGCCAGCAGCCTTTCCCTACCGAGCTCCTACAATGAGCAGTTCTTC
CASSLSLPSSYNEQFF
>TRBV4-2|NA|17|TRBD2|TRBJ2-3
TGTGCCAGCAGCCAAGACCCCGAGCGGGGGGACACAGATACGCAGTATTTT
CASSQDPERGDTDTQYF
>TRBV2|NA|14|TRBD1|TRBJ1-5
TGTGCCAGCAGTGAAGGGACAGGGTACCAGCCCCAGCATTTT
CASSEGTGYQPQHF
>TRBV19|NA|15|NA|TRBJ1-5
TGTGCCAGTAGCACGGACGGGAATAGCAATCAGCCCCAGCATTTT
CASSTDGNSNQPQHF
>TRBV27|NA|14|NA|TRBJ2-3
TGTGCCAGCGGAAGGAGGGCTAGCACAGATACGCAGTATTTT
CASGRRASTDTQYF
>TRBV10-1|NA|15|TRBD2|TRBJ2-2
TGCGCCAGCAGTGAGTCGATGCGGGGGACCGGGGAGCTGTTTTTT
CASSESMRGTGELFF
>TRBV4-1|NA|17|TRBD1|TRBJ1-5
TGCGCCAGCAGCCTAGACAGGGGGAGACTAAAGGGTCAGCCCCAGCATTTT
CASSLDRGRLKGQPQHF
>TRBV7-6|NA|14|TRBD1|TRBJ2-1
TGTGCCAGCAGCGTACTGTCAGGGGGTCATGAGCAGTTCTTC
CASSVLSGGHEQFF
>TRBV6-1|few|15|NA|TRBJ1-1
TGTGCCAGCAGTGAGGACACCGGGATACACACTGAAGCTTTCTTT
CASSEDTGIHTEAFF
>TRBV7-9|NA|15|NA|TRBJ1-4
TGTGCCAGCAGCTCAAACAGTGCTTATAATGAAAAACTGTTTTTT
CASSSNSAYNEKLFF
>TRBV9|NA|14|NA|TRBJ1-3
TGTGCCAGCAGCACCCCGGGGATTGGATACACCATATATTTT
CASSTPGIGYTIYF
>TRBV28|NA|17|TRBD1|TRBJ1-1
TGTGCCAGCAGCCCACTAGGGACAGGGACAATGAACACTGAAGCTTTCTTT
CASSPLGTGTMNTEAFF
>TRBV4-3|once|17|NA|TRBJ1-1
TGCGCCAGCAGCCAAGATCTTGGGCCCCCGGACGTTTCTGAAGCTTTCTTT
CASSQDLGPPDVSEAFF
>TRBV28|NA|15|NA|TRBJ2-7
TGTGCCAGCAGCACCCATGCTAGCTCCCTCTACGAGCAGTACTTC
CASSTHASSLYEQYF
>TRBV28|NA|17|TRBD1|TRBJ1-2
TGTGCCAGCTTCACGACGAGCGAACAGGGGATGAGCTATGGCTACACCTTC
CASFTTSEQGMSYGYTF
>TRBV13|NA|15|NA|TRBJ2-7
TGTGCCAGCAGCTTAGGTGGGGTCCCGACCTACGAGCAGTACTTC
CASSLGGVPTYEQYF
>TRBV21-1|NA|16|NA|TRBJ2-1
TGTGCCAGCAGCAAAGCGAATAGCGGGAGATGCAATGAGCAGTTCTTC
CASSKANSGRCNEQFF
>TRBV15|NA|15|NA|TRBJ2-7
TGTGCCACCAGCGGTGTGCCGGGAAAACGTAGAGAGCAGTACTTC
CATSGVPGKRREQYF
>TRBV28|NA|15|NA|TRBJ2-5
TGTGCCAGCAGTTTACGTTTTTCAGGGTTAGAGACCCAGTACTTC
CASSLRFSGLETQYF
>TRBV4-3|few|12|NA|TRBJ2-2
TGCGCCAGCAGCCCCGGTACCGGGGAGCTGTTTTTT
CASSPGTGELFF
>TRBV19|NA|13|NA|TRBJ2-2
TGTGCCAGTCCGGGGCCCAACACCGGGGAGCTGTTTTTT
CASPGPNTGELFF
>TRBV14|NA|19|TRBD2|TRBJ2-2
TGTGCCAGCAGCCAAGATCCCCCCCTAGCGGGGAGAGGTCCCGGGGAGCTGTTTTTT
CASSQDPPLAGRGPGELFF
>TRBV5-6|NA|15|TRBD1|TRBJ2-7
TGTGCCAGCAGCTTGCCCGGGACAGGGCCCTACGAGCAGTACTTC
CASSLPGTGPYEQYF
>TRBV19|NA|15|NA|TRBJ2-5
TGTGCCAGTAGTACCTCAGACAGCGACCAAGAGACCCAGTACTTC
CASSTSDSDQETQYF
>TRBV7-9|NA|13|NA|TRBJ2-2
TGTGCCAGCAGCTCCGCGATCACCGGGGAGCTGTTTTTT
CASSSAITGELFF
>TRBV28|NA|16|TRBD1|TRBJ2-5
TGTGCCAGCAGTTTAGCTCGAGGGGGCTTAGAAGAGACCCAGTACTTC
CASSLARGGLEETQYF
>TRBV27|NA|15|NA|TRBJ2-5
TGTGCCAGCAGTACCGGGACATCGTACCAAGAGACCCAGTACTTC
CASSTGTSYQETQYF
>TRBV14|NA|16|TRBD1|TRBJ2-2
TGTGCCAGCAGCCCGAGACAGGGATCAGTAACCGGGGAGCTGTTTTTT
CASSPRQGSVTGELFF
>TRBV10-3|once|11|NA|TRBJ2-6
TGTGCCATCAGACAAATCAACGTCCTGACTTTC
CAIRQINVLTF
>TRBV7-2|NA|16|NA|TRBJ2-3
TGTGCCAGCAGCTTAGTTCGGCGTTCCCCCACAGATACGCAGTATTTT
CASSLVRRSPTDTQYF
>TRBV7-9|NA|13|NA|TRBJ1-1
TGTGCCAGCAGCTCGACGGTGAACACTGAAGCTTTCTTT
CASSSTVNTEAFF
>TRBV7-8|NA|16|TRBD1|TRBJ1-4
TGTGCCAGCAGCACCCTGGACAGGGCAACTAATGAAAAACTGTTTTTT
CASSTLDRATNEKLFF
>TRBV11-2|NA|14|NA|TRBJ2-2
TGTGCCAGCAGCTTATTTTCCCGCACCGGGGAGCTGTTTTTT
CASSLFSRTGELFF